The 24 T cell receptor beta chains below all came from one sample that was sequenced in a study of T cell clonality in common variable immunodeficiency. Libraries were prepared by immunoSEQ multiplex PCR; TCRdb keeps only in-frame clonotypes and omits some of them. The record shows tens of thousands of clones for this sample, with no singletons present. Sequencing was performed on peripheral blood mononuclear cells. All receptors derive from a person aged 18-70 years in good health.

This clone was seen repeatedly, ten times or more. Sequencing ends 3 residues short of the CDR3 end; the germline J gene provides the rest. V and J are TRBV20-1 and TRBJ1-2; 7 bases fit TRBD1. CDR3 length equals 16 residues. The V segment lost 2 bases and the J segment 4 bases; nucleotides outside the gene matches: 13. Germline loops: CDR1 DFQATT, CDR2 SNEGSKA (reference sequence). Incomplete CDR3 DNA: TGCAGTGCTAGAACATCCTCACAGGGGTGGGCCTATGGC. It translates to CSARTSSQGWAYG. The full CDR3 reads CSARTSSQGWAYGYTF.

This clone was detected many times. Incomplete CDR3 DNA: TGCGCCAGCAAGCTTCCTCCGGGGTCCGAG. This encodes CASKLPPGSE. The complete CDR3 reads CASKLPPGSEQYF. This chain joins TRBV5-1 and TRBJ2-7, with D possibly TRBD2 on 5 matching bases. The CDR3 extends 3 residues past the end of the read, so its final part is completed from the germline J gene. Germline CDR1 reads SGHRS; CDR2 reads YFSETQ. The V gene lost 6 bases and the J gene lost 6 bases, with 16 bases spanning the gap. The CDR3 runs 13 residues.

This clone was picked up many times. The DNA ends 3 residues before the CDR3 does, and the rest of the CDR3 is filled in from the germline J gene. The chain joins TRBV13 to TRBJ1-1; 8 nucleotides align to TRBD1. With V trimmed by 1 base and J by 7 bases, 11 bases remained unmatched. The CDR3 length is 16 residues. The germline V gene has CDR1 PRHDT and CDR2 FYEKMQ (reference sequence). The CDR3 sequence: CASSLESGGVYIEAFF. CDR3 DNA (partial): TGTGCCAGCAGCTTAGAATCAGGGGGCGTGTACATTGAA.

This clone was recorded at least ten times. Read coverage stops 3 residues before the CDR3 terminus; the germline J gene supplies the remainder. The rearrangement uses TRBV2 and TRBJ1-4; no definite D call. The CDR3 has 15 amino acids. Germline CDR1 is SNHLY and CDR2 is FYNNEI. V was clipped by 4 bases and J by 7 bases, with 16 bases between them. CDR3 sequence: CASSGSRGGGEKLFF. CDR3 DNA, as far as it was read: TGTGCCAGCAGTGGGTCACGGGGTGGAGGTGAAAAA.

There are many counts of this clone. The missing CDR3 end, 3 residues past where the read stops, is filled in from the germline J gene. The chain employs TRBV20-1 and TRBJ1-3; D not certain. CDR1 is DFQATT and CDR2 is SNEGSKA in the germline V gene (reference sequence). The V end lost 2 bases, the J end lost 2 bases, and 25 bases lay between the germline ends. This CDR3 region has 19 residues. The sequenced part of the CDR3 DNA is TGCAGTGCTAGATCTTTCGGCTTCTCGGGTGGCTATCCTGGAAACACC. It translates to CSARSFGFSGGYPGNT. The entire CDR3 protein reads CSARSFGFSGGYPGNTIYF.

About this clone: The read halts 3 residues ahead of the CDR3 end, with the missing end drawn from the germline J gene. This sequence joins TRBV7-9 and TRBJ2-1; D remains unclear. The CDR3 totals 15 residues. V shed 5 bases and J shed 2 bases, with 13 bases lying between them. Germline-derived CDR1 and CDR2 are SEHNR and FQNEAQ (reference sequence). The CDR3 loop reads CASSHPTNTYNEQFF. The sequenced CDR3 bases are TGTGCCAGCAGCCACCCAACAAATACCTACAATGAG.

This clone was recorded at least ten times. The germline gene is not matched at one end of the junction; a read error may be the cause. The read comes to an end 3 residues before the CDR3 does, leaving the germline J gene to fill in the end. The rearrangement links TRBV7-7 to TRBJ1-1; 8 bases fit TRBD1. The CDR3 contains 14 residues. Germline V CDR1 and CDR2: SSHAT, FNYEAQ (reference sequence). The sequenced part of the CDR3 DNA is TGTGCTAGCAGCGTGGACAGGGACTGGACTGAA. This translates into CASSVDRDWTE. The CDR3 reads in full as CASSVDRDWTEAFF.

This clone was recorded at least ten times. The read ends 3 residues early relative to the CDR3; the germline J gene fills the gap. The genes are TRBV2 and TRBJ1-5; 7 bases fit TRBD1. CDR3 length: 14 amino acids. Trimming took 4 bases from V and 4 from J; bases not matched to a gene: 4. CDR1 is SNHLY, CDR2 FYNNEI, per germline. The DNA read from the CDR3 is TGTGCCAGCAGTGCACAGGGGAGTAATCAGCCC. Amino acids: CASSAQGSNQP. The complete CDR3 protein is CASSAQGSNQPQHF. The entire variable domain, with the rest obtained from reference TRBV2 and TRBJ1-5, is as follows: EPEVTQTPSHQVTQMGQEVILRCVPISNHLYFYWYRQILGQKVEFLVSFYNNEISEKSEIFDDQFSVERPDGSNFTLKIRSTKLEDSAMYFCASSAQGSNQPQHFGDGTRLSIL.

This clone was picked up many times. The read comes to an end 3 residues before the CDR3 does, leaving the germline J gene to fill in the end. The chain has TRBV9 and TRBJ2-2; the match to TRBD1 covers 9 bases. CDR3 length: 15 residues. Trimming removed 4 bases from V and 5 bases from J; junction bases left unmatched: 6. Germline CDR1 and CDR2: SGDLS and YYNGEE. The chain's CDR3 is CASSRGQGTTGELFF. The part of the CDR3 DNA that was read is TGTGCCAGCAGCCGGGGACAGGGAACAACCGGGGAG. Full variable domain (missing parts from reference TRBV9 and TRBJ2-2): DSGVTQTPKHLITATGQRVTLRCSPRSGDLSVYWYQQSLDQGLQFLIQYYNGEERAKGNILERFSAQQFPDLHSELNLSSLELGDSALYFCASSRGQGTTGELFFGEGSRLTVL.

There are a few counts of this clone. The read comes to an end 3 residues before the CDR3 does, leaving the germline J gene to fill in the end. In the same sample, other DNA sequences code for this CDR3. V is TRBV19 and J is TRBJ2-7; a weak D match, TRBD1 (5 bases). The germline V gene encodes CDR1 LNHDA and CDR2 SQIVND (reference sequence). The V gene lost 8 bases and the J gene lost 3 bases, with 14 bases spanning the gap. The CDR3 loop spans 13 amino acids. The CDR3 bases that were read are TGTGCCAGTGGGGCAGGCGCTGACTACGAG. Residues: CASGAGADYE. The whole CDR3 sequence reads CASGAGADYEQYF.

This clone was recorded at least ten times. The CDR3 is cut off 3 residues early in the read; its end comes from the germline J gene. This chain joins TRBV28 and TRBJ1-3; D remains unclear. Germline lookup yields CDR1 MDHEN and CDR2 SYDVKM. The CDR3 consists of 11 residues. Trimming left V 6 bases short and J 8 bases short, with 8 bases between. Incomplete CDR3 DNA: TGTGCCAGCAGCCCGAGCGACACC. Translation: CASSPSDT. The whole CDR3 sequence reads CASSPSDTIYF.

The table lists this clone with many counts. The read falls 3 residues short of the CDR3 end, and the missing part is taken from the germline J gene. The chain employs TRBV14 and TRBJ2-1; 7 bases match TRBD2. V lost 3 bases, J lost 3 bases, and 2 bases stayed unmatched. Germline CDR1 reads SGHDN; CDR2 reads FVKESK. This CDR3 has 14 residues. CDR3 amino acids: CASSHRGSYNEQFF. The sequenced CDR3 bases are TGTGCCAGCAGCCATCGCGGGAGCTACAATGAG. Full variable domain (outside the CDR3, taken from reference TRBV14 and TRBJ2-1): EAGVTQFPSHSVIEKGQTVTLRCDPISGHDNLYWYRRVMGKEIKFLLHFVKESKQDESGMPNNRFLAERTGGTYSTLKVQPAELEDSGVYFCASSHRGSYNEQFFGPGTRLTVL.

In its sample, this clone was seen many times. Sequencing ends 3 residues short of the CDR3 end; the germline J gene provides the rest. This sequence joins TRBV5-1 and TRBJ2-3; D perhaps matches TRBD1 (5 bases). This CDR3 contains 15 residues. Germline V gives CDR1 SGHRS, CDR2 YFSETQ. Trimming removed 0 bases from V and 0 bases from J, with 8 bases in between. The CDR3 bases that were read are TGCGCCAGCAGCTTGGGGGGCCCTAGCACAGATACG. As protein: CASSLGGPSTDT. The complete CDR3 reads CASSLGGPSTDTQYF.

This clone was counted many times. The CDR3 end is not reached by the read, which stops 3 residues before it; the germline J gene fills it in. The chain carries TRBV12-3 or TRBV12-4 and TRBJ2-1; 14 nucleotides agree with TRBD2. V shed 5 bases and J 0 bases; nucleotides not matched to a gene: 3. There are 17 residues in the CDR3. CDR3 sequence: CASSRGLAGVSYNEQFF. The part of the CDR3 DNA that was read is TGTGCCAGCAGTAGGGGACTAGCGGGAGTCTCCTACAATGAG.

This clone occurred many times. The read gets to within 3 residues of the CDR3 end, and the germline J gene fills in the rest. V usage is TRBV20-1 and J usage is TRBJ2-1; a weak D match, TRBD2 (5 bases). CDR3 length: 14 amino acids. The germline CDR1 and CDR2 sequences are DFQATT and SNEGSKA (reference sequence). Trimming cost V 3 bases and J 0 bases, with 9 bases left between them. The CDR3 sequence: CSASSSSSYNEQFF. CDR3 bases read: TGCAGTGCTAGTTCTAGCAGCTCCTACAATGAG.

This clone has at least ten counts. One end of the junction does not line up with germline, which may come from a read error. From the germline J gene comes the end of the CDR3, since the read stops 3 residues before it. This sequence joins TRBV4-1 and TRBJ2-3; 10 nucleotides agree with TRBD2. The V gene's germline CDR1 is MGHRA and CDR2 YSYEKL. The CDR3 runs to 14 residues. The CDR3 is CTSSLGLAFHTQYF. Incomplete CDR3 DNA: TGCACCAGCAGCCTGGGACTAGCGTTCCATACG.

This clone was recorded at least ten times. Coverage ceases 3 residues before the CDR3 finishes, and the germline J gene fills in the end. The chain links TRBV5-1 to TRBJ1-1; 9 nucleotides line up with TRBD1. From germline, CDR1 is SGHRS and CDR2 YFSETQ. V trimming: 4 bases; J trimming: 1 base; junction bases outside the gene matches: 2. The CDR3 loop spans 14 amino acids. The CDR3 protein is CASSQDRGNTEAFF. The CDR3 DNA, read in part, is TGCGCCAGCAGCCAGGACAGGGGGAACACTGAA. The variable domain in full, completed from reference TRBV5-1 and TRBJ1-1, reads KAGVTQTPRYLIKTRGQQVTLSCSPISGHRSVSWYQQTPGQGLQFLFEYFSETQRNKGNFPGRFSGRQFSNSRSEMNVSTLELGDSALYLCASSQDRGNTEAFFGQGTRLTVV.

In its sample, this clone was seen many times. Coverage ceases 3 residues before the CDR3 finishes, and the germline J gene fills in the end. The chain carries TRBV20-1 and TRBJ2-7, with 12 nucleotides matching TRBD2. The CDR3 runs 15 residues. Germline CDR1 is DFQATT and CDR2 is SNEGSKA (reference sequence). Losses at the gene ends were 3 bases for V and 5 bases for J; bases not matched to a gene: 8. Incomplete CDR3 DNA: TGCAGTGCTAGTACGGCTAGCGGGAGGGACCACGAG. This sequence encodes CSASTASGRDHE. The CDR3 in its entirety is CSASTASGRDHEQYF.

This clone was seen repeatedly, ten times or more. The CDR3 extends 3 residues past the end of the read, so its final part is completed from the germline J gene. The J gene is TRBJ2-3, the V gene TRBV7-3, with a weak D call TRBD2 (6 bases). This CDR3 contains 13 residues. CDR1 and CDR2 from the germline V gene are SGHTA and FQGTGA. The ends were cut back, 4 bases at V and 5 bases at J, with 10 bases in the middle. CDR3 DNA, as far as it was read: TGTGCCAGCAGCTCAAACGGGGGAGATACG. Amino acids: CASSSNGGDT. The whole CDR3 is CASSSNGGDTQYF.

This clone showed up many times. The missing CDR3 end, 3 residues past where the read stops, is filled in from the germline J gene. The chain carries TRBV10-1 and TRBJ1-2; 8 nucleotides line up with TRBD1. The CDR3 runs to 14 residues. Germline CDR1 reads WNHNN; CDR2 reads SYGVQD (reference sequence). V dropped 6 bases and J dropped 4; count of bases not matched to a gene: 7. CDR3 DNA, as far as it was read: TGCGCCAGCAGCTACGGACAGGGAAGCTATGGC. Residues: CASSYGQGSYG. In full, the CDR3 reads CASSYGQGSYGYTF.

The sample holds many counts of this clone. With the read ending 3 residues before the CDR3 end, the germline J gene is used to fill in that end. The V call is TRBV20-1, the J call TRBJ2-7; 8 bases are shared with TRBD2. The CDR3 runs 14 residues. Trimming cost V 0 bases and J 2 bases; bases outside gene matches: 3. CDR1 is DFQATT and CDR2 is SNEGSKA in the germline V gene (reference sequence). The CDR3 bases that were read are TGCAGTGCTAGAGACCGGGGGGGGGCCTACGAG. The encoded protein is CSARDRGGAYE. The whole CDR3 is CSARDRGGAYEQYF.

The sample holds many counts of this clone. The read comes to an end 3 residues before the CDR3 does, leaving the germline J gene to fill in the end. V is TRBV7-3 and J is TRBJ2-3; 7 bases line up with TRBD2. The CDR3 has 15 residues. Germline V gives CDR1 SGHTA, CDR2 FQGTGA. J lost 0 bases, V lost 2 bases, and 2 bases had no gene match. The CDR3: CASSLASGSTDTQYF. CDR3 bases read: TGTGCCAGCAGCTTAGCTAGCGGTAGCACAGATACG.

This clone has at least ten counts. The CDR3 end lies 3 residues beyond the end of the read and is filled in from the germline J gene. V gene TRBV20-1 combines with J gene TRBJ2-1; 8 nucleotides align to TRBD2. The V gene end was trimmed by 1 base and the J gene end by 6 bases; junction bases not matched to a gene: 8. This CDR3 comprises 15 residues. Germline CDR1 DFQATT, CDR2 SNEGSKA (reference sequence). CDR3 DNA (partial): TGCAGTGCTAGAGCCAGGACTAGCACCCTCAATGAG. Translation: CSARARTSTLNE. The full CDR3 protein reads CSARARTSTLNEQFF.

This clone came up many times. The CDR3 is cut off 3 residues early in the read; its end comes from the germline J gene. Other DNA variants within this sample encode the same CDR3. The V call is TRBV7-9, the J call TRBJ2-3; D might be TRBD1 (6 bases). Germline V gene data show CDR1 as SEHNR and CDR2 as FQNEAQ (reference sequence). Between the trimmed V and J ends, which lost 5 bases and 4 bases, there was a span of 13 bases. The CDR3 spans 14 residues. The CDR3: CASSENRAADTQYF. The CDR3 bases that were read are TGTGCCAGCAGCGAAAACAGGGCTGCAGATACG.